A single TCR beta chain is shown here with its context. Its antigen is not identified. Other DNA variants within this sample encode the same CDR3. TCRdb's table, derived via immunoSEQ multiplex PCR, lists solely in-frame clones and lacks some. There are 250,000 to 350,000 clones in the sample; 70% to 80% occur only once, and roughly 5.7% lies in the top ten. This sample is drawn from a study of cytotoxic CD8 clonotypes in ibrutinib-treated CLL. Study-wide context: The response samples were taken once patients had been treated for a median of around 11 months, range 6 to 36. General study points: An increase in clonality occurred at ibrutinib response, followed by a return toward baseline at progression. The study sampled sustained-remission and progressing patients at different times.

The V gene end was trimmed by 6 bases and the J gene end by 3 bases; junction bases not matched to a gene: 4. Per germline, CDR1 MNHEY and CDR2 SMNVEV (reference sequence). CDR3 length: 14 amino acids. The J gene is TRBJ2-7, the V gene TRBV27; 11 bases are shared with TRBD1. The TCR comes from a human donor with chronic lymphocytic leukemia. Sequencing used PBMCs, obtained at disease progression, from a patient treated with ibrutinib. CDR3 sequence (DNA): TGTGCCAGCAGCCCCGGGACAGGGGGCTACGAGCAGTACTTC. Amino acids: CASSPGTGGYEQYF.